This entry describes one T cell receptor beta chain. A single base separates this from a much larger clone, so it may be a read error. The entry originates in a study of T-cell reconstitution after alpha-beta-depleted transplantation in children. The V gene's germline CDR1 is MNHEY and CDR2 SVGAGI. CDR3 length: 15 residues. Researchers prepared the TCRbeta library using unique molecular identifiers, the study reports. MiXCR was run by TCRdb on the PCR reads, yielding one entry per CDR3 protein. The data contain some 600,000 distinct CDR3 sequences, roughly 17% of them singletons. The rearrangement uses TRBV6-5 and TRBJ2-7; D is tentatively TRBD1 or TRBD2 (5 bases each). The receptor was derived from a human donor who donated a stem cell graft to a child with acute myeloid leukemia. The sample was PBMCs from the stem cell graft donor, taken from the stem cell graft. CDR3 sequence reads: CASSSGPLSPYDQYV. The CDR3 DNA reads TGTGCCAGCAGTTCGGGACCCCTTAGTCCCTACGACCAGTACGTC.